One sample yielded the 21 T cell receptor beta chains listed below, sequenced in a study of T cells after yellow fever vaccination. From the 5' RACE reads, TCRdb called clonotypes with MiXCR, one entry per CDR3 protein. The sample consists of a few hundred thousand distinct CDR3 sequences, around 17% of them appearing once. This specimen consisted of PBMCs, obtained about 5 days after the first yellow fever vaccination. All receptors derive from a man aged 18 to 30 who received the YFV17D yellow fever vaccine.

This clonotype was detected only a few times. The rearrangement joins TRBV7-2 to TRBJ2-7, with 9 bases lining up with TRBD1. Germline assignment: CDR1 SGHTA and CDR2 FQGNSA. The CDR3 length is 15 residues. V gave up 5 bases and J gave up 2 bases; unmatched junction bases: 7. The CDR3 region has the DNA TGTGCCAGCAGCCGTACCGGGACAGGGACCTACGAGCAGTACTTC. Protein product: CASSRTGTGTYEQYF.

The rearrangement links TRBV6-2 or TRBV6-3 to TRBJ2-5; D is undetermined. CDR1 is MNHEY and CDR2 is SVGEGT in the germline V gene. Trimming removed 5 bases from V and 5 bases from J, with 15 bases in between. The CDR3 is 14 amino acids. CDR3 DNA sequence: TGTGCCAGCAGTGCCGGATCCCTCCAGGAGACCCAGTACTTC. Its protein is CASSAGSLQETQYF.

The chain employs TRBV5-1 and TRBJ2-7; 7 nucleotides agree with TRBD1. Germline trimming cut 4 bases from V and 4 bases from J; bases unmatched to any gene: 8. Germline values: CDR1 SGHRS, CDR2 YFSETQ. CDR3 length: 14 amino acids. The CDR3 loop is CASSAPGTEYEQYF. Here the CDR3 DNA reads TGCGCCAGCAGCGCCCCCGGGACAGAGTACGAGCAGTACTTC.

The chain recombines TRBV30 with TRBJ1-5; 9 positions match TRBD1. Germline CDR1 is GTSNPN and CDR2 is SVGIG (reference sequence). This CDR3 comprises 14 residues. Losses at the gene ends were 3 bases for V and 6 bases for J; bases not matched to a gene: 6. CDR3 sequence reads: CAWSGTGTTQPQHF. The CDR3 region has the DNA TGTGCCTGGAGCGGGACAGGGACTACTCAGCCCCAGCATTTT.

The V and J genes are TRBV29-1 and TRBJ1-2; D is unresolved. The CDR3 contains 10 residues. The V gene lost 4 bases and the J gene lost 5 bases, with 5 bases spanning the gap. Germline CDR1 is SQVTM and CDR2 is ANQGSEA. The CDR3 is CSVAGYGYTF. CDR3 nucleotide sequence: TGCAGCGTTGCAGGTTATGGCTACACCTTC.

This clonotype was seen more than once but under ten times. The chain couples TRBV20-1 to TRBJ1-1; D unclear. The germline V gene encodes CDR1 DFQATT and CDR2 SNEGSKA (reference sequence). The CDR3 extends over 13 amino acids. Trimming took off 3 bases at V and 0 bases at J, with 8 bases between the two ends. The DNA of the CDR3 is TGCAGTGCTAGTTTGGGAATGAACACTGAAGCTTTCTTT. As protein: CSASLGMNTEAFF.

There are a few counts of this clonotype. J is TRBJ1-5 and V is TRBV6-4; a possible D gene is TRBD1 (5 bases). Trimming cost V 7 bases and J 5 bases, with 12 bases left between them. Germline CDR1 MRHNA, CDR2 SNTAGT. CDR3 length: 13 amino acids. Here the CDR3 reads CASNWTPYQPQHF. Written as DNA, the CDR3 is TGTGCCAGCAATTGGACACCCTATCAGCCCCAGCATTTT.

V usage is TRBV7-2 and J usage is TRBJ2-3; no clear D. The CDR3 is made up of 12 amino acids. CDR1 is SGHTA, CDR2 FQGNSA, per germline. The V and J ends lost 3 bases and 12 bases respectively, with 13 bases between them. In DNA form, the CDR3 reads TGTGCCAGCAGCTTTGACTCGACATCTCAGTATTTT. It specifies CASSFDSTSQYF.

The chain employs TRBV20-1 and TRBJ2-1; TRBD2 agrees at 9 bases. The CDR3 spans 18 residues. Germline CDR1 and CDR2: DFQATT and SNEGSKA (reference sequence). V gave up 1 base and J gave up 2 bases; unmatched junction bases: 12. CDR3 DNA: TGCAGTGCTAGAGTGAGAGAGGTGGCGGGAGGGGCCTACAATGAGCAGTTCTTC. It is translated as CSARVREVAGGAYNEQFF.

As concerns this clonotype: Relative to the germline gene, one junction end is altered; a read error may explain this. The chain is built from TRBV7-9 and TRBJ2-5, with TRBD1 matching 7 bases. The CDR3 consists of 12 residues. Germline CDR1 and CDR2: SEHNR and FQNEAQ (reference sequence). The CDR3 reads CASSFSRDSYNF. The CDR3 DNA sequence: TGTGCCAGCAGCTTTTCCCGGGACAGCTACAACTTC.

The gene calls are TRBV30 and TRBJ2-7; the match to TRBD1 covers 9 bases. CDR1 and CDR2 (germline): GTSNPN, SVGIG (reference sequence). V lost 5 bases, J lost 6 bases, and 11 bases stayed unmatched. The CDR3 covers 14 residues. CDR3 nucleotides: TGTGCCTGGGATCGGGACAGGGTTGAGCGCGAGCAGTACTTC. As protein: CAWDRDRVEREQYF.

The V and J genes are TRBV7-3 and TRBJ2-2; the match to TRBD1 covers 8 bases. Germline loops: CDR1 SGHTA, CDR2 FQGTGA. Trimming removed 7 bases from V and 7 bases from J; junction bases left unmatched: 11. The CDR3 consists of 15 residues. The CDR3 region is CASTLAQGASGELFF. CDR3 sequence (DNA): TGTGCCAGCACCCTTGCCCAGGGGGCCAGCGGGGAGCTGTTTTTT.

The rearrangement uses TRBV12-3 or TRBV12-4 and TRBJ1-5; 9 nucleotides agree with TRBD1. With 1 base clipped from V and 6 bases from J, the junction kept 7 bases outside the gene matches. The CDR3 runs 16 residues. The chain's CDR3 is CASSLGTGEVGQPQHF. For the CDR3, the DNA is TGTGCCAGCAGTTTAGGGACAGGGGAGGTAGGTCAGCCCCAGCATTTT.

The chain joins TRBV12-3 or TRBV12-4 to TRBJ2-1, with no clear D. The CDR3 covers 13 residues. V was trimmed by 11 bases and J by 5 bases, leaving 16 bases between them. CDR3 amino acids: CASVGLTNNEQFF. The CDR3 DNA sequence: TGTGCCTCCGTCGGGCTAACCAACAATGAGCAGTTCTTC.

This clonotype was counted only a few times. The rearrangement links TRBV3-1 to TRBJ2-5; D unclear. Deletions cut 0 bases from V and 5 bases from J, with 25 bases between. The CDR3 runs 19 residues. Germline values: CDR1 LGHDT, CDR2 YNNKEL (reference sequence). CDR3 sequence reads: CASSQEPVAIVFLRETQYF. The CDR3 DNA is TGTGCCAGCAGCCAAGAGCCCGTCGCTATCGTTTTCCTGAGGGAGACCCAGTACTTC.

The chain recombines TRBV19 with TRBJ2-3; 8 bases match TRBD2. Germline CDR1 is LNHDA and CDR2 is SQIVND (reference sequence). The J segment lost 6 bases and the V segment lost 4 bases, leaving 6 bases of the junction unmatched. There are 14 residues in the CDR3. CDR3 nucleotides: TGTGCCAGTAGTAACCTAGCGGGTGGCGATACGCAGTATTTT. This gives the protein CASSNLAGGDTQYF. The variable domain in full, with the rest retrieved from reference TRBV19 and TRBJ2-3, is DGGITQSPKYLFRKEGQNVTLSCEQNLNHDAMYWYRQDPGQGLRLIYYSQIVNDFQKGDIAEGYSVSREKKESFPLTVTSAQKNPTAFYLCASSNLAGGDTQYFGPGTRLTVL.

This rearrangement joins TRBV2 to TRBJ2-3; 7 nucleotides line up with TRBD1. Germline CDR1 is SNHLY and CDR2 is FYNNEI. This CDR3 is 15 amino acids long. The V gene end was trimmed by 7 bases and the J gene end by 1 base; junction bases not matched to a gene: 8. CDR3 DNA sequence: TGTGCCAGCACTTGGAGAGGGGGCGGCACAGATACGCAGTATTTT. Its protein product is CASTWRGGGTDTQYF.

The chain is built from TRBV7-8 and TRBJ1-4, with 8 bases fitting TRBD1. The CDR3 covers 15 residues. Germline values: CDR1 SGHVS, CDR2 FQNEAQ. The V and J ends lost 5 bases and 7 bases, in that order; junction bases with no gene match: 9. CDR3 nucleotide sequence: TGTGCCAGCAGCCCCCTGACAGGGGAAGTTGAAAAACTGTTTTTT. Encoded protein: CASSPLTGEVEKLFF.

This rearrangement joins TRBV10-3 to TRBJ2-2, with D tentatively TRBD1 (6 bases). This CDR3 has 15 residues. Germline V CDR1 and CDR2: ENHRY, SYGVKD. V was trimmed by 2 bases and J by 1 base, leaving 8 bases between them. The CDR3 spells CAISEPGQNTGELFF. The CDR3 coding sequence is TGTGCCATCAGTGAGCCGGGACAGAACACCGGGGAGCTGTTTTTT.

The rearrangement joins TRBV9 to TRBJ2-4; 9 bases are a match to TRBD1. From germline, CDR1 is SGDLS and CDR2 YYNGEE. The CDR3 extends over 13 amino acids. Unmatched junction bases numbered 2, after V lost 4 bases and J lost 6 bases. The CDR3 DNA reads TGTGCCAGCAGCAGGGACAGGGCAAACATTCAGTACTTC. This translates into CASSRDRANIQYF.

This clonotype has just a few counts. The rearrangement joins TRBV5-1 to TRBJ1-4, with unresolved D. CDR1 and CDR2 (germline): SGHRS, YFSETQ. This CDR3 contains 14 residues. V was shortened by 4 bases and J by 5 bases, with 12 bases between the two germline ends. CDR3 in amino acids: CASSNPLENEKLFF. The CDR3 coding sequence is TGCGCCAGCAGCAACCCACTAGAGAATGAAAAACTGTTTTTT. The whole variable domain, remainder taken from reference TRBV5-1 and TRBJ1-4, is KAGVTQTPRYLIKTRGQQVTLSCSPISGHRSVSWYQQTPGQGLQFLFEYFSETQRNKGNFPGRFSGRQFSNSRSEMNVSTLELGDSALYLCASSNPLENEKLFFGSGTQLSVL.